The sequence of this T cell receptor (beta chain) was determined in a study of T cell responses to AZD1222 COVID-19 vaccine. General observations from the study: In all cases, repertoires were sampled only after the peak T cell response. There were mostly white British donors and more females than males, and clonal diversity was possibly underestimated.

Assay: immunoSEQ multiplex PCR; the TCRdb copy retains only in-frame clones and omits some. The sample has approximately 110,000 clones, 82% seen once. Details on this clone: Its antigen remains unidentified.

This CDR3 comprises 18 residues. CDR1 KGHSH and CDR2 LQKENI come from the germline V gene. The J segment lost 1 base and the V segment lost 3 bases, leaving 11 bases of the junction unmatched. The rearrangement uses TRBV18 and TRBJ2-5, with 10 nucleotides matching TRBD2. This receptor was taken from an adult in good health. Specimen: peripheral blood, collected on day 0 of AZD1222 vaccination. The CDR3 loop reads CASSPKNRLAGSQETQYF. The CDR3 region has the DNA TGTGCCAGCTCACCTAAGAATCGACTAGCGGGTTCCCAAGAGACCCAGTACTTC.